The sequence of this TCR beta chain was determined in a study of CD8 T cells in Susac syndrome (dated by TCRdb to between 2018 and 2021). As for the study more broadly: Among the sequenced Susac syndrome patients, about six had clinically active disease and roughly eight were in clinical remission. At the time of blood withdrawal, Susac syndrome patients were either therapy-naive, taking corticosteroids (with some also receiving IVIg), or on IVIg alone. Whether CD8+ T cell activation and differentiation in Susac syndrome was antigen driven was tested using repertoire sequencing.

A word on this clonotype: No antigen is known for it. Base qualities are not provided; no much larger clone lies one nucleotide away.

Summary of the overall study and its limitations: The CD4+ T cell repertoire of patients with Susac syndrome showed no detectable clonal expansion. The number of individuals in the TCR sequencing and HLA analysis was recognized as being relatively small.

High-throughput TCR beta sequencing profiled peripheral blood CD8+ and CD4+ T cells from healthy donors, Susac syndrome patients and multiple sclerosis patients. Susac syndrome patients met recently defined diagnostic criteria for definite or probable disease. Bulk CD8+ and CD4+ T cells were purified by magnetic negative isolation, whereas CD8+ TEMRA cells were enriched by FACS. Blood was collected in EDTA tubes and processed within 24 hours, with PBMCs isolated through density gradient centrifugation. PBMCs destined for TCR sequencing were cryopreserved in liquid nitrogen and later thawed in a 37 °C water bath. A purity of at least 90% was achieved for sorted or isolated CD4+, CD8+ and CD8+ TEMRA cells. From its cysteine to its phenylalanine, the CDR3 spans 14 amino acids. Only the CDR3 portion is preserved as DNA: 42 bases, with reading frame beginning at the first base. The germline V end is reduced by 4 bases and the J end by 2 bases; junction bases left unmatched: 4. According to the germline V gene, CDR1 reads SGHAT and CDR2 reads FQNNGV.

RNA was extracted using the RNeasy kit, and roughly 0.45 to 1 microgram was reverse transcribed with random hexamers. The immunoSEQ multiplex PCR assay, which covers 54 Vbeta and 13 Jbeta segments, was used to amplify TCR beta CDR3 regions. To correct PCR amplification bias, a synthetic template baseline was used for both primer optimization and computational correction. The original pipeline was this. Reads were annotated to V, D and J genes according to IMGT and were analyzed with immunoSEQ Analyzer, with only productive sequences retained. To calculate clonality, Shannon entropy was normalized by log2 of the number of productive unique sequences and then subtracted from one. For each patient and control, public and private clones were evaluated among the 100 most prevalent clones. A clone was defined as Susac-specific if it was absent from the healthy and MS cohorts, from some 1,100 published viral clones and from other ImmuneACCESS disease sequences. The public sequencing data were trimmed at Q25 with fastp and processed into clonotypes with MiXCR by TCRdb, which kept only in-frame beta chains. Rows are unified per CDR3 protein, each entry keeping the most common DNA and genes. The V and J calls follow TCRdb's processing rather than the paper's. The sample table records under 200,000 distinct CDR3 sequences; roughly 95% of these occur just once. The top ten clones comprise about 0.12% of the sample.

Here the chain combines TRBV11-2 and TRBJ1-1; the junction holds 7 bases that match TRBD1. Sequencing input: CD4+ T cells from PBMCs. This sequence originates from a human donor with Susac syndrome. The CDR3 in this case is CASSYRGDNTEAFF. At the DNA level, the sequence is TGTGCCAGCAGCTACAGGGGAGATAACACTGAAGCTTTCTTT.